Each of the 30 T cell receptor beta chains below was sequenced from the same sample in a study of shared clonotypes between healthy human individuals. Some clones are missing from TCRdb's copy, which holds only in-frame ones; the method was immunoSEQ multiplex PCR. This table has millions of clones, about 95% appearing once. The sequenced material came from naive CD4+ T cells sorted from blood. The sample's subset: CD45RA+ positively selected. Source of these receptors: a man aged 18 to 29 in good health.

The rearrangement joins TRBV4-3 to TRBJ2-2; 9 bases fit TRBD2. The V and J ends lost 0 bases and 4 bases, in that order; junction bases with no gene match: 9. Per the germline V gene, CDR1 is LGHNA and CDR2 is YSLEER. There are 18 residues in the CDR3. CDR3 region: CASSQDVIGTSSTGELFF. In DNA, the CDR3 is TGCGCCAGCAGCCAAGACGTCATTGGGACTAGCTCCACCGGGGAGCTGTTTTTT.

The J gene is TRBJ2-7, the V gene TRBV5-1, with 8 nucleotides matching TRBD2. The CDR3 has 15 amino acids. Germline V gene lookup returns CDR1 SGHRS and CDR2 YFSETQ. J lost 2 bases, V lost 0 bases, and 4 bases had no gene match. In DNA, the CDR3 is TGCGCCAGCAGCTTGGGGGGACTAGTTCCCTACGAGCAGTACTTC. Protein sequence: CASSLGGLVPYEQYF.

This clone was seen once. The chain uses TRBV10-1 and TRBJ2-3, with D maybe TRBD1 (5 bases). V was clipped by 2 bases and J by 4 bases, with 16 bases between them. Germline V gene data show CDR1 as WNHNN and CDR2 as SYGVQD (reference sequence). CDR3 size: 16 residues. The CDR3: CASSENTWSGPDTQYF. CDR3 coding DNA: TGCGCCAGCAGTGAGAACACGTGGTCAGGGCCAGATACGCAGTATTTT.

The chain is built from TRBV5-1 and TRBJ1-1, with D possibly matching TRBD1 (6 bases). Trimming removed 4 bases at V and 3 bases at J, with 19 bases between. CDR1 and CDR2 (germline): SGHRS, YFSETQ. The CDR3 totals 16 residues. The CDR3 sequence is CASSPGQSVSHTEAFF. CDR3 bases: TGCGCCAGCAGCCCCGGACAGTCGGTGTCTCACACTGAAGCTTTCTTT.

The rearrangement joins TRBV2 to TRBJ2-2, with D possibly being TRBD1 or TRBD2 (5 bases each). Trimming took off 6 bases at V and 3 bases at J, with 14 bases between the two ends. The CDR3 has 15 amino acids. CDR1 and CDR2 from the germline V gene are SNHLY and FYNNEI. The CDR3 loop is CASRVTGTDTGELFF. CDR3 bases: TGTGCCAGCAGGGTTACCGGGACGGACACCGGGGAGCTGTTTTTT.

The chain combines TRBV5-1 with TRBJ2-2; D unresolved. The CDR3 loop spans 15 amino acids. The germline V gene encodes CDR1 SGHRS and CDR2 YFSETQ. The V end lost 4 bases, the J end lost 4 bases, and 14 bases lay between the germline ends. CDR3 nucleotide sequence: TGCGCCAGCAGCACGATGACCGTTGCCACCGGGGAGCTGTTTTTT. This translates into CASSTMTVATGELFF.

The chain combines TRBV5-6 with TRBJ2-2; D uncertain. CDR1 is SGHDT and CDR2 is YYEEEE in the germline V gene. CDR3 length: 15 residues. The V end lost 3 bases, the J end lost 2 bases, and 11 bases lay between the germline ends. The CDR3 coding sequence is TGTGCCAGCAGCTATGGAGACTCTAACACCGGGGAGCTGTTTTTT. Amino acid sequence: CASSYGDSNTGELFF.

Turning to this clone: Since a much larger clone is just one base distant, this may be a read error. Different DNA sequences within this sample yield the same CDR3. The gene calls are TRBV18 and TRBJ1-2; the match to TRBD1 covers 7 bases. With V trimmed by 3 bases and J by 5 bases, 3 bases remained unmatched. The length of the CDR3 is 13 residues. Germline assignment: CDR1 KGHSH and CDR2 LQKENI. Here the CDR3 reads CASSPDREYGYTF. The CDR3, as DNA: TGTGCCAGCTCACCCGACAGGGAATATGGCTACACCTTC.

The chain recombines TRBV7-9 with TRBJ2-1; D is perhaps TRBD2 (5 bases). Trimming removed 6 bases from V and 3 bases from J, with 6 bases in between. Per germline, CDR1 SEHNR and CDR2 FQNEAQ (reference sequence). The CDR3 loop spans 12 amino acids. The CDR3 region has the DNA TGTGCCAGCAGGGCGGGCTACAATGAGCAGTTCTTC. This sequence encodes CASRAGYNEQFF.

This chain connects TRBV5-1 to TRBJ2-5, with TRBD2 matching 10 bases. This CDR3 contains 13 residues. CDR1 and CDR2 (germline): SGHRS, YFSETQ. V trimming: 10 bases; J trimming: 2 bases; junction bases outside the gene matches: 5. The CDR3 DNA follows: TGCGCCTGCCGGACTAGCGGACAAGAGACCCAGTACTTC. Protein: CACRTSGQETQYF.

The CDR3 region is CASSRGTGIMNTEAFF. CDR3 in DNA: TGTGCCAGCTCACGCGGGACAGGTATAATGAACACTGAAGCTTTCTTT. The chain carries TRBV18 and TRBJ1-1; TRBD1 agrees at 8 bases. Germline CDR1 KGHSH, CDR2 LQKENI. The CDR3 contains 16 residues. Trimming cost V 4 bases and J 0 bases; bases outside gene matches: 7.

V and J are TRBV6-6 and TRBJ2-7; 8 positions agree with TRBD2. The germline CDR1 and CDR2 sequences are MNHNY and SVGAGI (reference sequence). This CDR3 comprises 15 residues. V dropped 0 bases and J dropped 7; count of bases not matched to a gene: 8. The CDR3 nucleotides are TGTGCCAGCAGTTACTCGGCTAGCGGGCCCCGGGAGCAGTACTTC. Protein: CASSYSASGPREQYF.

This chain uses TRBV10-3 with TRBJ2-2, with 7 positions matching TRBD1. The junction had 10 bases not matched to a gene; V was cut back by 3 bases and J by 0 bases. This CDR3 is built from 18 residues. CDR1 and CDR2 from the germline V gene are ENHRY and SYGVKD. The chain's CDR3 is CAISESRTGPANTGELFF. The CDR3 DNA reads TGTGCCATCAGTGAAAGCCGGACAGGTCCCGCGAACACCGGGGAGCTGTTTTTT.

The chain combines TRBV9 with TRBJ1-5; D is uncertain. Trimming left V 2 bases short and J 5 bases short, with 8 bases between. The CDR3 runs to 13 residues. The germline V gene has CDR1 SGDLS and CDR2 YYNGEE. The CDR3 reads CASSVRGDQPQHF. CDR3 bases: TGTGCCAGCAGCGTTCGGGGAGATCAGCCCCAGCATTTT.

The gene calls are TRBV10-3 and TRBJ2-2; 7 bases are shared with TRBD2. The junction had 10 bases not matched to a gene; V was cut back by 6 bases and J by 0 bases. CDR3 size: 17 residues. The V gene's germline CDR1 is ENHRY and CDR2 SYGVKD. The CDR3 protein is CAISSRTSVANTGELFF. CDR3 DNA: TGTGCCATCAGCTCCCGTACTAGCGTCGCGAACACCGGGGAGCTGTTTTTT.

CDR3 region: CASSPVSSYEQYF. The CDR3 nucleotides are TGTGCCAGCAGTCCTGTCAGCTCCTACGAGCAGTACTTC. The rearrangement links TRBV27 to TRBJ2-7; D gene unclear. From germline, CDR1 is MNHEY and CDR2 SMNVEV (reference sequence). CDR3 length: 13 amino acids. V lost 5 bases, J lost 0 bases, and 8 bases lay in between.

About this clone: The sample holds other DNA sequences that translate to the same CDR3. This sequence joins TRBV6-1 and TRBJ1-3; D not resolved. V was trimmed by 4 bases and J by 0 bases, leaving 4 bases between them. The germline gives CDR1 MNHNS, CDR2 SASEGT. The CDR3 has 13 residues. The CDR3 sequence is CASSGDSGNTIYF. CDR3 nucleotide sequence: TGTGCCAGCAGTGGGGACTCTGGAAACACCATATATTTT.

The chain carries TRBV5-6 and TRBJ2-7, with a possible D match to TRBD1 (6 bases). Trimming took 2 bases from V and 3 from J, leaving 12 bases between them. Looked up from germline, CDR1 is SGHDT and CDR2 is YYEEEE. This CDR3 is built from 14 residues. This CDR3 is CASSLGGLGYEQYF. The CDR3 DNA reads TGTGCCAGCAGCTTAGGGGGTTTGGGCTACGAGCAGTACTTC.

The chain joins TRBV10-3 to TRBJ2-2; D is unresolved. Trimming pared 11 bases from V and 3 bases from J, leaving 13 bases between. Germline CDR1 reads ENHRY; CDR2 reads SYGVKD. There are 13 residues in the CDR3. CDR3 protein: CAAASGHTGELFF. The CDR3 DNA sequence: TGTGCCGCCGCCAGTGGGCACACCGGGGAGCTGTTTTTT.

The gene calls are TRBV15 and TRBJ1-1; the D is unclear. Germline CDR1 reads LNHNV; CDR2 reads YYDKDF (reference sequence). V was clipped by 0 bases and J by 3 bases, with 11 bases between them. The CDR3 runs 15 residues. This chain's CDR3 is CATSRDDSMDTEAFF. CDR3 coding DNA: TGTGCCACCAGCAGAGATGACTCCATGGACACTGAAGCTTTCTTT.

In its sample, this clone was seen a few times. The V gene is TRBV5-1, the J gene TRBJ1-4; no firm D call. Per the germline V gene, CDR1 is SGHRS and CDR2 is YFSETQ. Between the trimmed V and J ends, which lost 0 bases and 0 bases, there was a span of 6 bases. There are 15 residues in the CDR3. The CDR3 loop reads CASSLAPATNEKLFF. Written as DNA, the CDR3 is TGCGCCAGCAGCTTGGCCCCTGCAACTAATGAAAAACTGTTTTTT.

This CDR3 is CASSLSLAPLEQYF. CDR3 nucleotides: TGCGCCAGCAGCTTGTCACTAGCGCCCCTCGAGCAGTACTTC. V is TRBV5-1 and J is TRBJ2-7; 7 nucleotides match TRBD2. Germline trimming cut 1 base from V and 6 bases from J; bases unmatched to any gene: 7. The CDR3 contains 14 residues. Germline V gene sequence: CDR1 SGHRS, CDR2 YFSETQ.

The chain recombines TRBV9 with TRBJ1-5; unclear D gene. The CDR3 consists of 13 residues. The V and J ends lost 0 bases and 6 bases respectively, with 7 bases between them. CDR1 and CDR2 from the germline V gene are SGDLS and YYNGEE. The CDR3 reads CASSVEWGQPQHF. The CDR3 nucleotides read TGTGCCAGCAGCGTAGAATGGGGTCAGCCCCAGCATTTT.

This clone was detected once. This chain uses TRBV28 with TRBJ1-2; D call uncertain. V shed 5 bases and J shed 8 bases, with 15 bases lying between them. CDR1 MDHEN and CDR2 SYDVKM come from the germline V gene. The CDR3 extends over 13 amino acids. CDR3 nucleotides: TGTGCCAGCAGTCCCGACCGACGGTCGGGCTACACCTTC. Translating gives CASSPDRRSGYTF.

The CDR3 DNA sequence: TGTGCCAGCGAGCTTGGAACAGGGGGCACTGAAGCTTTCTTT. Amino acids: CASELGTGGTEAFF. V gene TRBV11-3 combines with J gene TRBJ1-1; 8 bases agree with TRBD1. Germline V CDR1 and CDR2: SGHNT, YENEEA. After removal of 8 bases from V and 4 bases from J, the junction contained 9 bases not matched to a gene. CDR3 length equals 14 residues. Combining the CDR3 with reference TRBV11-3 and TRBJ1-1 gives the whole variable domain EAGVVQSPRYKIIEKKQPVAFWCNPISGHNTLYWYLQNLGQGPELLIRYENEEAVDDSQLPKDRFSAERLKGVDSTLKIQPAELGDSAVYLCASELGTGGTEAFFGQGTRLTVV.

J is TRBJ2-5 and V is TRBV18; D gene ambiguous. The length of the CDR3 is 14 residues. Germline V gene lookup returns CDR1 KGHSH and CDR2 LQKENI. With 0 bases removed from V and 2 bases from J, the gap between germline ends came to 7 bases. In nucleotides, the CDR3 is TGTGCCAGCTCACCACCGATGGGACAAGAGACCCAGTACTTC. Protein: CASSPPMGQETQYF.

Here the CDR3 DNA reads TGCGCCACCGGGGCCGCCAACAATCAGCCCCAGCATTTT. Translation gives CATGAANNQPQHF. The chain couples TRBV10-2 to TRBJ1-5, with D perhaps matching TRBD1 (5 bases). Trimming took off 10 bases at V and 3 bases at J, with 13 bases between the two ends. CDR1 is WSHSY and CDR2 is SAAADI in the germline V gene. The CDR3 covers 13 residues.

V is TRBV6-6 and J is TRBJ2-7; D call uncertain. Germline CDR1 reads MNHNY; CDR2 reads SVGAGI (reference sequence). The CDR3 totals 12 residues. V lost 2 bases and J 4 bases, leaving 6 bases between the germline ends. The CDR3 DNA is TGTGCCAGCAGTTACACCCATTACGAGCAGTACTTC. Translated: CASSYTHYEQYF.

V gene TRBV6-4 combines with J gene TRBJ1-2; TRBD1 is a possible D gene (5 bases). The CDR3 runs to 13 residues. Per the germline V gene, CDR1 is MRHNA and CDR2 is SNTAGT. Trimming removed 0 bases at V and 7 bases at J, with 9 bases between. DNA of the CDR3: TGTGCCAGCAGTGACTCGTCAGGGTCTGGCTACACCTTC. This codes for CASSDSSGSGYTF.

The V and J genes are TRBV4-1 and TRBJ1-4, with D hard to call. This CDR3 region has 13 residues. Per germline, CDR1 MGHRA and CDR2 YSYEKL. Trimming shortened V by 0 bases and J by 8 bases, and 7 bases separated the two germline ends. CDR3 DNA: TGCGCCAGCAGCCAAGAAGTCGGGGAAAAACTGTTTTTT. Amino acid sequence: CASSQEVGEKLFF.